The 26 T cell receptor beta chains in this list originate from one sample, sequenced in a study of blood T cell repertoires in COVID-19. TCRdb's table, derived via immunoSEQ multiplex PCR, lists solely in-frame clones and lacks some. The table lists fewer than 300,000 clones, approximately 85% of them singletons, with 5.1% in the top ten. The sequenced material came from peripheral blood. The origin of the receptors is a man between 50 and 59 years old with active or convalescent COVID-19.

The rearrangement links TRBV27 to TRBJ1-6; TRBD1 aligns across 7 bases. Germline values: CDR1 MNHEY, CDR2 SMNVEV (reference sequence). Trimming removed 6 bases from V and 0 bases from J; junction bases left unmatched: 11. The CDR3 is 18 residues long. CDR3 nucleotide sequence: TGTGCCAGCAGAGGGACAGCGAACCCTTTCTCCTATAATTCACCCCTCCACTTT. Its protein product is CASRGTANPFSYNSPLHF.

This clone occurred a few times. The chain employs TRBV25-1 and TRBJ2-1, with D perhaps matching TRBD1 (5 bases). CDR1 and CDR2 (germline): MGHDK, SYGVNS. The germline V and J ends were trimmed by 6 bases and 3 bases, with 9 bases remaining between them. The CDR3 loop spans 13 amino acids. The CDR3 DNA sequence: TGTGCCAGCAGGGGGCCGGGCTACAATGAGCAGTTCTTC. Translation: CASRGPGYNEQFF.

The chain carries TRBV7-6 and TRBJ2-1; maybe TRBD2 (5 bases). CDR3 size: 20 residues. Trimming removed 1 base from V and 0 bases from J, with 22 bases in between. CDR1 is SGHVS and CDR2 is FNYEAQ in the germline V gene. Written as DNA, the CDR3 is TGTGCCAGCAGCTTAGGTCTAGCTGACCAAATAACAAGCTCCTACAATGAGCAGTTCTTC. Translating gives CASSLGLADQITSSYNEQFF.

This clone came up once. The rearrangement uses TRBV7-2 and TRBJ2-7; D not certain. CDR1 is SGHTA, CDR2 FQGNSA, per germline. The CDR3 consists of 14 residues. V shed 2 bases and J shed 9 bases, with 17 bases lying between them. CDR3 sequence: CASSLTPALDGQYF. The CDR3 region has the DNA TGTGCCAGCAGCTTAACCCCGGCTCTAGACGGGCAGTACTTC.

The V gene is TRBV4-3, the J gene TRBJ2-1; 9 bases line up with TRBD2. Germline lookup yields CDR1 LGHNA and CDR2 YSLEER. The CDR3 has 15 amino acids. Here the CDR3 reads CAHPRGRVKNNEQFF. The CDR3 region has the DNA TGCGCGCACCCTCGCGGGAGGGTTAAGAACAATGAGCAGTTCTTC.

This rearrangement joins TRBV5-1 to TRBJ2-5; 8 positions match TRBD1. J gave up 1 base and V 4 bases, and 3 bases lay outside the gene matches. The germline V gene has CDR1 SGHRS and CDR2 YFSETQ. This CDR3 has 14 residues. CDR3 coding DNA: TGCGCCAGCAGCGTGGACAGGGTCCAAGAGACCCAGTACTTC. Translated: CASSVDRVQETQYF.

This clone was recorded many times. V usage is TRBV10-3 and J usage is TRBJ2-7; 12 bases fit TRBD2. With 7 bases clipped from V and 0 bases from J, the junction kept 4 bases outside the gene matches. The CDR3 totals 15 residues. From germline, CDR1 is ENHRY and CDR2 SYGVKD. DNA of the CDR3: TGTGCCATCACCGGACTAGCGGGACGCTCCTACGAGCAGTACTTC. Its translation is CAITGLAGRSYEQYF.

This chain links TRBV4-2 with TRBJ1-5; D might be TRBD1 (5 bases). Trimming left V 6 bases short and J 3 bases short, with 15 bases between. CDR1 is LGHNA and CDR2 is YNFKEQ in the germline V gene. The CDR3 is made up of 15 amino acids. The CDR3 spells CASSKTGGLNQPQHF. The CDR3 DNA sequence: TGTGCCAGCAGTAAAACCGGGGGTCTCAATCAGCCCCAGCATTTT.

This clone occurred a few times. The V call is TRBV13, the J call TRBJ1-2, with 10 bases fitting TRBD1. Trimming took 4 bases from V and 4 from J; bases not matched to a gene: 6. The CDR3 runs to 15 residues. Germline CDR1 and CDR2: PRHDT and FYEKMQ (reference sequence). The CDR3 DNA sequence: TGTGCCAGCAGCTCTAGACAGGGGGCAAGCTATGGCTACACCTTC. Translating gives CASSSRQGASYGYTF.

This clone was seen a handful of times. The V and J genes are TRBV4-2 and TRBJ1-1; TRBD1 agrees at 12 bases. CDR3 length: 17 amino acids. Germline V gene lookup returns CDR1 LGHNA and CDR2 YNFKEQ. With V trimmed by 1 base and J by 3 bases, 6 bases remained unmatched. The CDR3 region is CASSQARGTGGYTEAFF. Written as DNA, the CDR3 is TGTGCCAGCAGCCAAGCCCGGGGGACAGGGGGCTACACTGAAGCTTTCTTT.

The V gene is TRBV7-9, the J gene TRBJ2-7; TRBD1 matches 7 bases. The V and J ends lost 5 bases and 3 bases, in that order; junction bases with no gene match: 4. From germline, CDR1 is SEHNR and CDR2 FQNEAQ (reference sequence). The length of the CDR3 is 13 residues. In DNA form, the CDR3 reads TGTGCCAGCAGCGTGGACAGGATCTACGAGCAGTACTTC. It codes for CASSVDRIYEQYF.

This chain joins TRBV11-3 and TRBJ1-1, with D unclear. This CDR3 contains 12 residues. Germline V gene data show CDR1 as SGHNT and CDR2 as YENEEA. The V end lost 4 bases, the J end lost 7 bases, and 10 bases lay between the germline ends. This CDR3 is CASSWPQVEAFF. DNA for the CDR3: TGTGCCAGCAGCTGGCCCCAGGTTGAAGCTTTCTTT. The full variable domain, completed using reference TRBV11-3 and TRBJ1-1, is EAGVVQSPRYKIIEKKQPVAFWCNPISGHNTLYWYLQNLGQGPELLIRYENEEAVDDSQLPKDRFSAERLKGVDSTLKIQPAELGDSAVYLCASSWPQVEAFFGQGTRLTVV.

The V gene is TRBV5-8, the J gene TRBJ1-1, with D tentatively TRBD1 (6 bases). Trimming left V 1 base short and J 4 bases short, with 20 bases between. The germline gives CDR1 SGHTS, CDR2 YDEGEE. The CDR3 runs 17 residues. The chain's CDR3 is CASSLFRGGDSPTEAFF. The CDR3 DNA reads as TGTGCCAGCAGCTTGTTTAGGGGGGGCGATTCACCCACTGAAGCTTTCTTT.

This chain connects TRBV9 to TRBJ2-1, with TRBD2 matching over 7 bases. The CDR3 length is 11 residues. Germline assignment: CDR1 SGDLS and CDR2 YYNGEE. Losses at the gene ends were 7 bases for V and 12 bases for J; bases not matched to a gene: 7. Here the CDR3 reads CASGEPGGQFF. CDR3 coding DNA: TGTGCCAGCGGCGAGCCGGGGGGGCAGTTCTTC.

This chain links TRBV4-1 with TRBJ2-3; D remains ambiguous. Germline CDR1 MGHRA, CDR2 YSYEKL. The V gene lost 1 base and the J gene lost 1 base, with 15 bases spanning the gap. This CDR3 comprises 17 residues. The CDR3 here is CASSQGALGFRTDTQYF. As DNA, the CDR3 is TGCGCCAGCAGCCAAGGGGCGCTGGGCTTCCGCACAGATACGCAGTATTTT.

V is TRBV21-1 and J is TRBJ1-3. TRBV21-1 is given as a pseudogene. This CDR3 comprises 16 residues. As DNA, the CDR3 is TGTGCCAGCAGCAAAGGAGAGTTAGACTCTGGAAACACCATATATTTT. This translates into CASSKGELDSGNTIYF.

This rearrangement joins TRBV7-3 to TRBJ2-7; 11 nucleotides align to TRBD2. There are 17 residues in the CDR3. Germline CDR1 SGHTA, CDR2 FQGTGA. With 1 base clipped from V and 9 bases from J, the junction kept 14 bases outside the gene matches. This CDR3 is CASSLRGRAASGRWQYF. As DNA, the CDR3 is TGTGCCAGCAGCTTAAGGGGTCGAGCTGCTAGCGGGAGGTGGCAGTACTTC.

The chain joins TRBV11-2 to TRBJ1-1, with 7 bases matching TRBD1. V gave up 1 base and J gave up 5 bases; unmatched junction bases: 4. CDR1 and CDR2 from the germline V gene are SGHAT and FQNNGV. The CDR3 spans 14 residues. The CDR3 nucleotides read TGTGCCAGCAGCTTAGGACAGGGAAGGACTGAAGCTTTCTTT. Translation gives CASSLGQGRTEAFF.

This CDR3 reads CASSPYGGRGLQFF. Here the CDR3 DNA reads TGTGCCAGCTCACCATATGGGGGCAGGGGTCTACAGTTCTTC. V and J are TRBV18 and TRBJ2-1, with D tentatively TRBD1 (6 bases). Per germline, CDR1 KGHSH and CDR2 LQKENI. CDR3 size: 14 residues. V was shortened by 2 bases and J by 13 bases, with 18 bases between the two germline ends.

This rearrangement joins TRBV29-1 to TRBJ2-3; TRBD2 matches at 7 bases. Germline V gene sequence: CDR1 SQVTM, CDR2 ANQGSEA. Trimming took 4 bases from V and 2 from J; bases not matched to a gene: 12. The CDR3 consists of 16 residues. The CDR3 sequence is CSVGPPWREITDTQYF. The CDR3 DNA reads as TGCAGCGTTGGTCCCCCCTGGCGGGAGATCACAGATACGCAGTATTTT.

This sequence joins TRBV6-5 and TRBJ1-1; D perhaps matches TRBD1 (5 bases). Germline values: CDR1 MNHEY, CDR2 SVGAGI. There are 14 residues in the CDR3. V lost 0 bases and J lost 5, with 10 bases in between. As DNA, the CDR3 is TGTGCCAGCAGTTACTCCGGGGGTGGAACTGAAGCTTTCTTT. Translated, it gives CASSYSGGGTEAFF.

This chain uses TRBV28 with TRBJ2-2, with 8 bases aligning to TRBD1. After removal of 4 bases from V and 3 bases from J, the junction contained 10 bases not matched to a gene. The CDR3 sequence is 17 residues long. CDR1 is MDHEN, CDR2 SYDVKM, per germline. CDR3 sequence: CASSSLWTGPHTGELFF. CDR3 DNA: TGTGCCAGCAGTTCGCTTTGGACAGGGCCACACACCGGGGAGCTGTTTTTT.

The rearrangement uses TRBV12-3 or TRBV12-4 and TRBJ1-2; D possibly corresponds to TRBD1 (6 bases). Trimming took off 3 bases at V and 2 bases at J, with 7 bases between the two ends. The CDR3 covers 13 residues. The CDR3 bases are TGTGCCAGCAGTTTGGACAGCAACTATGGCTACACCTTC. Translating it yields CASSLDSNYGYTF.

The rearrangement joins TRBV28 to TRBJ1-4; 8 bases are a match to TRBD1. Germline V CDR1 and CDR2: MDHEN, SYDVKM. The trim removed 2 bases at V and 7 bases at J, leaving 3 bases unmatched. The CDR3 runs to 14 residues. CDR3: CASSLGRGPEKLFF. CDR3 coding DNA: TGTGCCAGCAGTTTAGGCAGGGGGCCTGAAAAACTGTTTTTT.

This chain links TRBV7-9 with TRBJ1-3, with a tentative D call TRBD1 (5 bases). V was clipped by 5 bases and J by 2 bases, with 10 bases between them. From germline, CDR1 is SEHNR and CDR2 FQNEAQ (reference sequence). The CDR3 is 14 amino acids. The CDR3 DNA follows: TGTGCCAGCAGCCCCCCGACAGCTGGAAACACCATATATTTT. Encoded protein: CASSPPTAGNTIYF.

Here the CDR3 reads CAINNSSYNEQFF. CDR3 in DNA: TGTGCCATCAACAACAGCTCCTACAATGAGCAGTTCTTC. The V gene is TRBV10-3, the J gene TRBJ2-1, with unresolved D. CDR1 is ENHRY, CDR2 SYGVKD, per germline. Deletions cut 7 bases from V and 0 bases from J, with 7 bases between. This CDR3 is built from 13 residues.